Listed below are T cell receptor beta chains from one sample, sequenced in a study of identical twins. TCRdb ran MiXCR on the 5' RACE reads and lists one entry per CDR3 protein. The sample yields approximately 630,000 distinct CDR3 sequences, 7.1% seen once. The same data also contributed to another study, on yellow fever vaccine responses in identical twins.

The specimen was PBMCs. The receptors shown here come from a young woman in good health. The CDR3 runs from the conserved cysteine through the conserved F or W. Fields, in order: clone size, J gene, V gene, D gene, CDR3 DNA, CDR3 protein. The D gene is left open where the match is weak. Not all rows give a size; the values are once, few, many and, for expanded clones, a class.

many | TRBJ2-1 | TRBV3-1 | - | TGTGCCAGCAGCCCCCCATCCCTAGGCATGTACAATGAGCAGTTCTTC | CASSPPSLGMYNEQFF
few | TRBJ2-5 | TRBV7-9 | TRBD1 | TGTGCCAGCAGCTCCACGGACAGGGAAGAGACCCAGTACTTC | CASSSTDREETQYF
many | TRBJ2-3 | TRBV24-1 | - | TGTGCCACCAGTGACGCCAGGGCAGGTGCAGATACGCAGTATTTT | CATSDARAGADTQYF
- | TRBJ2-3 | TRBV7-2 | TRBD2 | TGTGCCAGCAGCTTGGGAGGACTAGTAGCAGATTCGCAGTATTTT | CASSLGGLVADSQYF
few | TRBJ2-5 | TRBV28 | TRBD1 | TGTGCCAGCAGTATGGACAGGGGGCAAGAGACCCAGTACTTC | CASSMDRGQETQYF
few | TRBJ1-1 | TRBV2 | TRBD1 | TGTGCCAGCAGTCCAAAAACGACAGGGGACACTGAAGCTTTCTTT | CASSPKTTGDTEAFF
few | TRBJ2-2 | TRBV9 | - | TGTGCCAGTTCGAGGGCGACAAGCCAGTTCGGGGAGCTGTTTTTT | CASSRATSQFGELFF
few | TRBJ1-6 | TRBV6-1 | TRBD1 | TGTGCCAGCAGGGACGACAGGGATAATTCACCCCTCCACTTT | CASRDDRDNSPLHF
many | TRBJ1-5 | TRBV12-3/TRBV12-4 | - | TGTGCCAGCAGTAAGGACAGCCTCAATCAGCCCCAGCATTTT | CASSKDSLNQPQHF
- | TRBJ2-5 | TRBV4-2 | - | TGTGCCAGCAGCCAAGATCGAAGCTCCCTCAGGGGGGAGGAGACCCAGTACTTC | CASSQDRSSLRGEETQYF
once | TRBJ2-7 | TRBV9 | TRBD1 | TGTGCCAGCAGCGTAGGACCGGGACAGGTGGACTACGAGCAGTACTTC | CASSVGPGQVDYEQYF
many | TRBJ2-1 | TRBV2 | TRBD2 | TGTGCCAGCGGCGACCGGGACTATCAATCCAATGAGCAGTTCTTC | CASGDRDYQSNEQFF
few | TRBJ1-1 | TRBV5-1 | TRBD1 | TGCGCCAGCAGCTTGGGAGACAGGGGAATAAGCACTGAAGCTTTCTTT | CASSLGDRGISTEAFF
few | TRBJ2-3 | TRBV5-1 | - | TGCGCCAGCGGGATACAGAACACAGATACGCAGTATTTT | CASGIQNTDTQYF
few | TRBJ2-5 | TRBV5-1 | - | TGCGCCAGCAGCTTGGGTGGCGGAGGACCCTCCCGGGAGACCCAGTACTTC | CASSLGGGGPSRETQYF
many | TRBJ1-5 | TRBV12-3/TRBV12-4 | - | TGTGCCAGCAGTTTAGGGAGGGGGAGACAGCCCCAGCATTTT | CASSLGRGRQPQHF
- | TRBJ2-3 | TRBV20-1 | - | TGCTGTGCTAGGGAAATTCAGGGGCTGCGCACAGATACGCAGTATTTT | CCAREIQGLRTDTQYF
many | TRBJ2-2 | TRBV29-1 | TRBD2 | TGCAGCGTCGAGCGGGAGGGGAACACCGGGGAGCTGTTTTTT | CSVEREGNTGELFF
few | TRBJ2-5 | TRBV5-1 | - | TGCGCCAGCAGCACGAACAGGCAAGAGACCCAGTACTTC | CASSTNRQETQYF
- | TRBJ1-5 | TRBV3-1 | - | TGTGCCAGCAGCCAAAGTAAAGGGGGCAATCAGCCCCAGCATTTT | CASSQSKGGNQPQHF
- | TRBJ2-3 | TRBV29-1 | - | TGCAGCGTTGAGACTAATTATACCCTCCTGGGGGATACGCAGTATTTT | CSVETNYTLLGDTQYF
many | TRBJ2-1 | TRBV12-3/TRBV12-4 | TRBD2 | TGTGCCAGCAGTTTAACGAGGGCGGGAGCCCACAATGAGCAGTTCTTC | CASSLTRAGAHNEQFF
few | TRBJ2-5 | TRBV14 | TRBD2 | TGTGCCAGCAGCCAAGGGGGACTAGCTACGAAGACCCAGTACTTC | CASSQGGLATKTQYF
- | TRBJ2-7 | TRBV6-2/TRBV6-3 | - | TGTGCCAGCAGTTACTTGGGATCCGAGCAGTACTTC | CASSYLGSEQYF
many | TRBJ1-4 | TRBV2 | - | TGTGCCAGCAGGCACAGGGAGGGGGAAAAACTGTTTTTT | CASRHREGEKLFF
many | TRBJ2-7 | TRBV5-1 | - | TGCGCCAGCAGCTTGGCTCCGGGAGACTACGAGCAGTACTTC | CASSLAPGDYEQYF
- | TRBJ1-5 | TRBV6-2/TRBV6-3 | - | TGTGCCAGCACCCGACAGTCCAATCAGCCCCAGCATTTT | CASTRQSNQPQHF
few | TRBJ1-1 | TRBV19 | - | TGTGCCAGCAGTGCGGGGAGGACTGAAGCTTTCTTT | CASSAGRTEAFF
- | TRBJ1-2 | TRBV7-9 | - | TGTGCCAGCAGCTTTCTCCCGGGCAGGGCACCTAACTATGGCTACACCTTC | CASSFLPGRAPNYGYTF
many | TRBJ1-5 | TRBV28 | - | TGTGCCAGCAGCCTCATAGAACAGGGTTGGCAGCCCCAGCATTTT | CASSLIEQGWQPQHF
many | TRBJ1-1 | TRBV6-2/TRBV6-3 | - | TGTGCCAGCAGTTACACAAGGGGCGCTTTCTTT | CASSYTRGAFF
few | TRBJ2-3 | TRBV27 | TRBD1 | TGTGCCAGCAGTTCCCATCACAGGGGGCTATACACAGATACGCAGTATTTT | CASSSHHRGLYTDTQYF
few | TRBJ2-3 | TRBV4-1 | - | TGCGCCAGCAGCCAAGTAGGGACCCCCACAGATACGCAGTATTTT | CASSQVGTPTDTQYF
many | TRBJ2-1 | TRBV5-1 | TRBD2 | TGCGCCAGCAGCCCCGGGACTAGCCTAGACAATGAGCAGTTCTTC | CASSPGTSLDNEQFF
- | TRBJ2-7 | TRBV3-1 | - | TGTGCCAGCAGCCAACGGGGACTCAACTACGAGCAGTACTTC | CASSQRGLNYEQYF
few | TRBJ2-6 | TRBV12-3/TRBV12-4 | - | TGTGCCAGCAAATGGTTTGGGGTTGACGCCTCTGGGGCCAACGTCCTGACTTTC | CASKWFGVDASGANVLTF
- | TRBJ2-1 | TRBV20-1 | TRBD2 | TGCAGTGCTAGAGAAGCGGGACTCTACAATGAGCAGTTCTTC | CSAREAGLYNEQFF
many | TRBJ1-1 | TRBV6-5 | - | TGTGCCAGCAGTTACTCAGGGTGGGGTGGCACTGAAGCTTTCTTT | CASSYSGWGGTEAFF
- | TRBJ1-1 | TRBV6-1 | - | TGTGCCAGCAGTGCCCTCGGGGGCAACATGAACACTGAAGCTTTCTTT | CASSALGGNMNTEAFF
few | TRBJ2-2 | TRBV6-1 | - | TGTGCCAGCAAGTGGGGAGGAGGGGCCATAAACACCGGGGAGCTGTTTTTT | CASKWGGGAINTGELFF
many | TRBJ1-1 | TRBV7-9 | - | TGTGCCAGCAGCCTAAAAAGTGGCTCCCCCGGCACTGAAGCTTTCTTT | CASSLKSGSPGTEAFF
many | TRBJ1-6 | TRBV20-1 | - | TGCAGTGCTAGAGACGTCCTCTATAATTCACCCCTCCACTTT | CSARDVLYNSPLHF
few | TRBJ2-3 | TRBV12-3/TRBV12-4 | - | TGTGCCAGCAGTTTAAGCCTACAAGCCTTGGATACGCAGTATTTT | CASSLSLQALDTQYF
many | TRBJ1-1 | TRBV9 | - | TGTGCCAGCAGCGTAGTAGGGGGTAACACTGAAGCTTTCTTT | CASSVVGGNTEAFF
few | TRBJ2-2 | TRBV10-3 | - | TGTGCCATCAGTTATCTACACGGGAGCGGTGACACCGGGGAGCTGTTTTTT | CAISYLHGSGDTGELFF
- | TRBJ2-1 | TRBV2 | TRBD2 | TGTGCCAGCAGTCGACTAGCGCTCTCCTACAATGAGCAGTTCTTC | CASSRLALSYNEQFF
- | TRBJ2-1 | TRBV7-9 | - | TGTGCCAGCAGCTTAGGCCGAGAGGGGGGGGGACTTCAGTTCTTC | CASSLGREGGGLQFF
- | TRBJ1-1 | TRBV20-1 | - | TGCAGTGCTAGAGCCACGTTGCGGGGGGGGACTGAAGCTTTCTTT | CSARATLRGGTEAFF
few | TRBJ2-3 | TRBV5-1 | TRBD2 | TGCGCCAGCAGCTTTTATTCAGCGGGAGCTGATACGCAGTATTTT | CASSFYSAGADTQYF
many | TRBJ1-4 | TRBV2 | - | TGTGCCAGCGACGTCGGGCAAGTCTATGAAAAACTGTTTTTT | CASDVGQVYEKLFF
- | TRBJ2-1 | TRBV7-2 | - | TGTGCCAGCAGCTTAGCGTCCGGGCCAAGGGGGACCTTC | CASSLASGPRGTF
few | TRBJ1-5 | TRBV2 | TRBD1 | TGTGCCAGCAGTGGGGGACAGACTAGCAATCAGCCCCAGCATTTT | CASSGGQTSNQPQHF